This T cell receptor (beta chain) came from a study of OX40 agonist ivuxolimab in advanced cancers. Across the study: While on treatment, patients had intravenous ivuxolimab at 0.01 to 10 mg/kg every 2 weeks.

In regard to this clone: What it binds is not known.

Researchers took blood at baseline, on cycle 4 day 1, and on cycle 7 day 1. General study results and limits: In CD8+ T cells, expanded clones were on average more numerous than in CD4+.

Data came from immunoSEQ multiplex PCR; TCRdb stores just in-frame clones and leaves some out. The sample lists more than 80,000 clones, less than 95% occurring once. The V end was cut by 5 bases, the J end by 0 bases, with 13 bases between. This CDR3 spans 14 amino acids. Germline V CDR1 and CDR2: GTSNPN, SVGIG (reference sequence). The sample here was CD4+ or CD8+ T cells sorted from blood, taken in a trial of the OX40 agonist ivuxolimab. V gene TRBV30 combines with J gene TRBJ1-1, with D maybe TRBD1 (5 bases). The TCR comes from an adult with an advanced solid tumor such as melanoma, head and neck, liver or kidney cancer. Written as DNA, the CDR3 is TGTGCCTGGGACCAGGGCGGTATGAACACTGAAGCTTTCTTT. Protein product: CAWDQGGMNTEAFF.